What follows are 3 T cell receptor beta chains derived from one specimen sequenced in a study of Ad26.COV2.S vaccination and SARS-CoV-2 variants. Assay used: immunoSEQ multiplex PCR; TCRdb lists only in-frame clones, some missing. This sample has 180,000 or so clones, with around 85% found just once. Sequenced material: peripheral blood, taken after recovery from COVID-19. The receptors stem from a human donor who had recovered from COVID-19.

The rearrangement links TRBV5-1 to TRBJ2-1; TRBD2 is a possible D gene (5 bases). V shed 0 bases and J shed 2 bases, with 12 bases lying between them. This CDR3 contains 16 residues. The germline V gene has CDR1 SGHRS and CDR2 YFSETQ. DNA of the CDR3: TGCGCCAGCAGCTTGGATTGGACTCTCACCTACAATGAGCAGTTCTTC. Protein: CASSLDWTLTYNEQFF.

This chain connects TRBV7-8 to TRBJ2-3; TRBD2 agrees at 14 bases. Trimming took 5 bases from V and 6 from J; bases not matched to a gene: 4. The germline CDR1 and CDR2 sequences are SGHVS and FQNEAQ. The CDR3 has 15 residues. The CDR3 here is CASSTWTSGGDTQYF. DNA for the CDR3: TGTGCCAGCAGCACCTGGACTAGCGGGGGGGATACGCAGTATTTT.

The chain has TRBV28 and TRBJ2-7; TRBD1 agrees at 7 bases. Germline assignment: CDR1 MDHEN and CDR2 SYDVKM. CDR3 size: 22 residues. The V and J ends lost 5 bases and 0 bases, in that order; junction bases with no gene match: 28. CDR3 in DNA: TGTGCCAGCAGTGTACAGGGGAGACATTTTTGGGATTTTCCCTTGAGCTCCTACGAGCAGTACTTC. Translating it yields CASSVQGRHFWDFPLSSYEQYF.